Below are 18 T cell receptor beta chains sequenced from a single sample in a study of CD8 T cells in ankylosing spondylitis. Study-level results: Among TCR beta sequences, a motif of several highly homologous variants appeared characteristic of ankylosing spondylitis blood.

A single record per CDR3 protein comes from TCRdb applying MiXCR to the 5' RACE reads. The repertoire holds fewer than 400,000 distinct CDR3 sequences, with under 25% as singletons. Their target antigens are unknown. The sequencing input was blood, either unsorted or a sorted T cell fraction (not recorded which). All receptors come from a male donor with ankylosing spondylitis.

The table lists this clonotype with a few counts. The chain is built from TRBV20-1 and TRBJ2-1, with 9 positions matching TRBD2. The germline gives CDR1 DFQATT, CDR2 SNEGSKA (reference sequence). V was pared by 0 bases and J by 10 bases, with 13 bases of the junction left unmatched. This CDR3 is built from 16 residues. The CDR3 DNA follows: TGCAGTGCTAGAGATGGAAAGCGGGAGGTTCGGGCGGAGCAGTTCTTC. It encodes CSARDGKREVRAEQFF.

This clonotype was found a few times. V and J are TRBV12-3 or TRBV12-4 and TRBJ2-3, with D uncertain. CDR3 length: 16 residues. V was shortened by 6 bases and J by 0 bases, with 16 bases between the two germline ends. CDR3 in DNA: TGTGCCAGCAGCCCCGGTGGCGGAACTAGCACAGATACGCAGTATTTT. Translation: CASSPGGGTSTDTQYF.

This clonotype was counted only a few times. The chain uses TRBV9 and TRBJ1-2; TRBD1 agrees at 7 bases. The CDR3 is 13 residues long. J gave up 3 bases and V 3 bases, and 2 bases lay outside the gene matches. Germline CDR1 SGDLS, CDR2 YYNGEE. CDR3 DNA: TGTGCCAGCAGCGACAGGGGAGACTATGGCTACACCTTC. Protein product: CASSDRGDYGYTF.

The V call is TRBV18, the J call TRBJ1-2; D is unclear. V was shortened by 0 bases and J by 6 bases, with 14 bases between the two germline ends. The V gene's germline CDR1 is KGHSH and CDR2 LQKENI. This CDR3 spans 15 amino acids. CDR3 bases: TGTGCCAGCTCACCACCGGTCCGGGCAGGAGATGGCTACACCTTC. Protein product: CASSPPVRAGDGYTF.

This clonotype was found many times. The rearrangement uses TRBV27 and TRBJ1-1; possibly TRBD1 for D (5 bases). With 5 bases removed from V and 4 bases from J, the gap between germline ends came to 14 bases. CDR1 and CDR2 (germline): MNHEY, SMNVEV (reference sequence). The CDR3 length is 14 residues. CDR3 in amino acids: CASSTLRGGTEAFF. CDR3 bases: TGTGCCAGCAGTACCCTCCGGGGGGGCACTGAAGCTTTCTTT.

This clonotype was seen only a few times. The chain recombines TRBV9 with TRBJ2-3, with 9 nucleotides matching TRBD2. Germline V gene data show CDR1 as SGDLS and CDR2 as YYNGEE. The CDR3 is 17 amino acids. V was pared by 2 bases and J by 4 bases, with 11 bases of the junction left unmatched. The CDR3 sequence is CASSVGVSGSLPDTQYF. The CDR3 DNA sequence: TGTGCCAGCAGCGTCGGTGTTAGCGGGAGCCTGCCAGATACGCAGTATTTT. The variable domain in full, completed from reference TRBV9 and TRBJ2-3, reads DSGVTQTPKHLITATGQRVTLRCSPRSGDLSVYWYQQSLDQGLQFLIQYYNGEERAKGNILERFSAQQFPDLHSELNLSSLELGDSALYFCASSVGVSGSLPDTQYFGPGTRLTVL.

This clonotype was detected only a few times. The V and J genes are TRBV25-1 and TRBJ2-5, with D tentatively TRBD1 (5 bases). Germline CDR1 MGHDK, CDR2 SYGVNS. Trimming removed 3 bases at V and 1 base at J, with 12 bases between. The CDR3 consists of 15 residues. The CDR3 region is CASSDIEQAQETQYF. For the CDR3, the DNA is TGTGCCAGCAGTGACATCGAACAGGCCCAAGAGACCCAGTACTTC.

There are many counts of this clonotype. The chain uses TRBV14 and TRBJ1-4; D gene uncertain. CDR1 is SGHDN and CDR2 is FVKESK in the germline V gene. This CDR3 contains 14 residues. V gave up 0 bases and J gave up 3 bases, with 5 bases separating them. The CDR3 spells CASSQERANEKLFF. CDR3 DNA sequence: TGTGCCAGCAGCCAAGAGAGGGCTAATGAAAAACTGTTTTTT.

This clonotype was detected only a few times. An end of the junction differs from the germline gene, which may be a read error. V is TRBV7-7 and J is TRBJ2-1; D is perhaps TRBD2 (6 bases). Germline V CDR1 and CDR2: SSHAT, FNYEAQ (reference sequence). The CDR3 contains 13 residues. CDR3 protein: CASSTDYYNEQFF. The CDR3 DNA reads TGTGCTAGCAGCACGGACTACTACAATGAGCAGTTCTTC.

This clonotype showed up just once. The V gene is TRBV6-5, the J gene TRBJ1-4; no clear D gene. The germline V and J ends were trimmed by 2 bases and 6 bases, with 16 bases remaining between them. CDR1 is MNHEY and CDR2 is SVGAGI in the germline V gene. This CDR3 has 16 amino acids. For the CDR3, the DNA is TGTGCCAGCAGTTACCTCTTTGCGGGGTTTGATGAAAAACTGTTTTTT. It is translated as CASSYLFAGFDEKLFF.

This chain joins TRBV7-8 and TRBJ1-4; possibly TRBD1 for D (5 bases). V was shortened by 4 bases and J by 0 bases, with 9 bases between the two germline ends. This CDR3 spans 15 amino acids. The V gene's germline CDR1 is SGHVS and CDR2 FQNEAQ. CDR3 bases: TGTGCCAGCAGCTGGGGCAGTGCAACTAATGAAAAACTGTTTTTT. This codes for CASSWGSATNEKLFF.

The V and J genes are TRBV4-1 and TRBJ1-3, with 8 bases aligning to TRBD1. The CDR3 contains 14 residues. Trimming at V came to 1 base and at J to 4 bases, leaving 0 bases not matched to a gene. Germline CDR1 MGHRA, CDR2 YSYEKL. In DNA form, the CDR3 reads TGCGCCAGCAGCCAAGGGACAGGGGGAAACACCATATATTTT. As protein: CASSQGTGGNTIYF.

This rearrangement joins TRBV20-1 to TRBJ1-1; D remains ambiguous. The germline V gene encodes CDR1 DFQATT and CDR2 SNEGSKA (reference sequence). The CDR3 is 11 residues long. Trimming left V 7 bases short and J 7 bases short, with 13 bases between. The CDR3 DNA sequence: TGCAGTGTCCTGCCATTGATTGAAGCTTTCTTT. Protein product: CSVLPLIEAFF.

The gene calls are TRBV6-2 or TRBV6-3 and TRBJ1-2; the D gene is possibly TRBD1 (6 bases). This CDR3 is built from 14 residues. V was trimmed by 8 bases and J by 2 bases, leaving 15 bases between them. The germline CDR1 and CDR2 sequences are MNHEY and SVGEGT. CDR3 sequence reads: CASRSGQNNYGYTF. CDR3 in DNA: TGTGCCAGCCGATCGGGACAAAACAACTATGGCTACACCTTC.

This clonotype occurred a few times. The chain employs TRBV27 and TRBJ1-2; possible D gene TRBD1, 6 bases. V was shortened by 4 bases and J by 7 bases, with 13 bases between the two germline ends. CDR1 and CDR2 (germline): MNHEY, SMNVEV (reference sequence). The CDR3 runs 13 residues. The CDR3 DNA follows: TGTGCCAGCAGTTGGGGGCCCGCTGGTGGCTACACCTTC. Residues: CASSWGPAGGYTF.

The chain joins TRBV5-1 to TRBJ2-5; perhaps D is TRBD1 or TRBD2 (5 bases each). The CDR3 extends over 13 amino acids. In germline, CDR1 is SGHRS, CDR2 YFSETQ. V lost 3 bases and J lost 3, with 9 bases in between. CDR3: CASSWDVEETQYF. The CDR3 bases are TGCGCCAGCAGCTGGGACGTCGAAGAGACCCAGTACTTC.

This clonotype was recorded many times. This chain links TRBV20-1 with TRBJ2-1, with TRBD2 identical over 11 bases. With V trimmed by 4 bases and J by 7 bases, 15 bases remained unmatched. Looked up from germline, CDR1 is DFQATT and CDR2 is SNEGSKA (reference sequence). The CDR3 spans 17 residues. CDR3 bases: TGCAGTGCTATTCGACTAGCGGGAATCCAAAAGGGGAATGAGCAGTTCTTC. Translated: CSAIRLAGIQKGNEQFF.

This clonotype occurred a few times. The chain recombines TRBV2 with TRBJ1-1, with D perhaps TRBD1 (6 bases). This CDR3 is 14 amino acids long. The V end lost 7 bases, the J end lost 2 bases, and 14 bases lay between the germline ends. Germline V lookup: CDR1 SNHLY, CDR2 FYNNEI. In DNA form, the CDR3 reads TGTGCCAGCAAACCCGGGACAACTAACACTGAAGCTTTCTTT. The encoded protein is CASKPGTTNTEAFF.